This T cell receptor beta chain was sequenced in a study of Ad26.COV2.S vaccination and SARS-CoV-2 variants. Study background: The donor belonged to the COV1001 Ad26.COV2.S trial arm.

This table comes from immunoSEQ multiplex PCR, and its TCRdb copy is limited to in-frame clones, with some not included. The sample includes about 350,000 clones, approximately 84% seen only once; the top ten take 3% to 4%. General study findings and limits: Substantial post-vaccination breadth of spike-specific CD8+ and CD4+ T cell responses was reported.

Treatment meaning: roughly 18 received Ad26.COV2.S at low or high dose, single or two shots; roughly five received placebo; per-sample allocation not given. At day 63 after the first vaccine or placebo injection, samples were drawn. Vaccination used an Ad26 vector expressing Wuhan-strain SARS-CoV-2 spike. This clone occurred a few times. Antigen: not known. Germline assignment: CDR1 KGHSH and CDR2 LQKENI. The CDR3 sequence is 11 residues long. V dropped 11 bases and J dropped 1 base, with 8 bases sitting between them. V is TRBV18 and J is TRBJ1-1; perhaps TRBD1 as D (5 bases). The sequencing used peripheral blood, collected in a trial of Ad26.COV2.S vaccine versus placebo. The clonotype was recovered from a person aged 18 to 65 who received the Ad26.COV2.S COVID-19 vaccine or a placebo. The CDR3 DNA reads TGTGCCGGCAGGGAGAACACTGAAGCTTTCTTT. It is translated as CAGRENTEAFF. Looking up the rest from reference TRBV18 and TRBJ1-1 gives the full variable domain: NAGVMQNPRHLVRRRGQEARLRCSPMKGHSHVYWYRQLPEEGLKFMVYLQKENIIDESGMPKERFSAEFPKEGPSILRIQQVVRGDSAAYFCAGRENTEAFFGQGTRLTVV.